The rows below give T cell receptor beta chains drawn from one sample of a study of early T cells in non-severe SARS-CoV-2 infection. TCRdb fed the 5' RACE reads into MiXCR, producing one record per CDR3 protein. The table shows 25,000 to 35,000 distinct CDR3 sequences, with roughly 3.9% occurring only once. The sample was whole blood. All receptors come from an adult who was a healthcare worker with PCR-confirmed SARS-CoV-2 infection or an uninfected control (not recorded which). The CDR3 runs from the conserved cysteine through the conserved F or W. The D gene is left open where the match is weak. The size field is filled for only some rows; it gives once, few, many or a size class.

V	size	J	D	DNA	CDR3
TRBV7-6	few	TRBJ2-3	NA	TGTGCCAGCAGCTGGGCCCTCGGGAGCACCTCCGGGGATACGCAGTATTTT	CASSWALGSTSGDTQYF
TRBV18	many	TRBJ2-3	TRBD1	TGTGCCAGCTCACTGCCGGGACAGCCCACAGATACGCAGTATTTT	CASSLPGQPTDTQYF
TRBV29-1	few	TRBJ1-2	NA	TGCAGCGTTGACGTTGAGGACAGCCGCTCCTATGGCTACACCTTC	CSVDVEDSRSYGYTF
TRBV29-1	many	TRBJ1-4	TRBD1	TGCAGCGCCTCCGGGACAGGGAAAGAAAAACTGTTTTTT	CSASGTGKEKLFF
TRBV21-1	many	TRBJ1-5	NA	TGTGCCAGCAAAATGAAAACCAATCAGCCCCAGCATTTT	CASKMKTNQPQHF
TRBV11-2	many	TRBJ2-1	NA	TGTGCCAGCAGCTTAGGTCCCGTTGCCTCCTACAATGAGCAGTTCTTC	CASSLGPVASYNEQFF
TRBV2	many	TRBJ2-1	NA	TGTGCCAGCAGAGATAAGGCGGGCACCTACAATGAGCAGTTCTTC	CASRDKAGTYNEQFF
TRBV11-2	NA	TRBJ2-4	TRBD2	TGTGCCAGCAGCTTTCCCACCGGGACTAGCGGGTCCTTCGCCAAAAACATTCAGTACTTC	CASSFPTGTSGSFAKNIQYF
TRBV14	many	TRBJ2-1	NA	TGTGCCAGCAGCCGTCGGGACCGGATACTTACCGAGCAGTTCTTC	CASSRRDRILTEQFF
TRBV10-2	many	TRBJ2-7	NA	TGCGCCAGCCGTGGCGCGTACGAGCAGTACTTC	CASRGAYEQYF
TRBV12-3/TRBV12-4	many	TRBJ2-5	NA	TGTGCCAGCAGTTACAGTTCACAAGAGACCCAGTACTTC	CASSYSSQETQYF
TRBV3-1	few	TRBJ2-1	NA	TGTGCCACCGGACAGTTTTACAATGAGCAGTTCTTC	CATGQFYNEQFF
TRBV12-3/TRBV12-4	many	TRBJ1-5	NA	TGTGCCAGCAGTTTAGGGGCTCCCCAGCATTTT	CASSLGAPQHF
TRBV5-1	many	TRBJ2-7	NA	TGCGCCAGCAGCGACACCTACGAGCAGTACTTC	CASSDTYEQYF
TRBV20-1	few	TRBJ2-7	NA	TGCAGTGCTAACCTACCCGGGGGTTCCTACGAGCAGTACTTC	CSANLPGGSYEQYF
TRBV7-9	many	TRBJ1-6	NA	TGTGCCAGCAGCTTAGGAGGGGAAGGTCGCAATTCACCCCTCCACTTT	CASSLGGEGRNSPLHF
TRBV7-2	many	TRBJ2-3	NA	TGTGCCAGCAGCCAGCCTATTAGCACAGATACGCAGTATTTT	CASSQPISTDTQYF
TRBV5-4	many	TRBJ2-5	NA	TGTGCCAGCAGCTCCGAGGCTTCGGAGACCCAGTACTTC	CASSSEASETQYF
TRBV7-2	many	TRBJ2-5	NA	TGTGCCAGCAGCCCAAGGATAGAGACCCAGTACTTC	CASSPRIETQYF
TRBV10-3	many	TRBJ2-3	NA	TGTGCCATCAGTGGTCCGAGGGGCCTTCTCACAGATACGCAGTATTTT	CAISGPRGLLTDTQYF